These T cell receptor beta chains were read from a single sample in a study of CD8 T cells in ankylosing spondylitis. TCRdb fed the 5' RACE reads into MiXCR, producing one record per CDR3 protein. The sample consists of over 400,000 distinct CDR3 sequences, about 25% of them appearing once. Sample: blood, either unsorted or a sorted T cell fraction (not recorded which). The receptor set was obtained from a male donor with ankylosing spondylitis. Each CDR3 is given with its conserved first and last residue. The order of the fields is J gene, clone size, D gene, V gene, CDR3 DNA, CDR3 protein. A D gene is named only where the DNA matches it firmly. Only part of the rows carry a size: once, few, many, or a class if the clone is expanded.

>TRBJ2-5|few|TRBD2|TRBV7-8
TGTGCCAGCAGCTTACCAGCGGGAGGTTTACAAGAGACCCAGTACTTC
CASSLPAGGLQETQYF
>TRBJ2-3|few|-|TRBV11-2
TGTGCCAGCAGCTTTGAGGGAGGAAACACAGATACGCAGTATTTT
CASSFEGGNTDTQYF
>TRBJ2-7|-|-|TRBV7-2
TGTGCCAGCACCGCGGGACTTCTAAGCTCCTACGAGCAGTACTTC
CASTAGLLSSYEQYF
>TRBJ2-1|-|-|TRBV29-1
TGCAGCGGCGTATCGATCTCCTACAATGAGCAGTTCTTC
CSGVSISYNEQFF
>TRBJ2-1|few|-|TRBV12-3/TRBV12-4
TGTGCCAGCAGTCCAGGGTTGTACAATGAGCAGTTCTTC
CASSPGLYNEQFF
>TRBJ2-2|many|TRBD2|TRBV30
TGTGCCTGGAGTTCGGGACTAGCGGGATTCACCGGGGAGCTGTTTTTT
CAWSSGLAGFTGELFF
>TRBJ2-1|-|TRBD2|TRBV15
TGTGCCACCAGCATCCCAGGGGGAATAGCGGGAGGGCCGAAGGGTGAGCAGTTCTTC
CATSIPGGIAGGPKGEQFF
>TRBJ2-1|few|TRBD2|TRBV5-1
TGCGCCAGCAGTTATTCTAGCGGGATAAGGGCCTACAATGAGCAGTTCTTC
CASSYSSGIRAYNEQFF
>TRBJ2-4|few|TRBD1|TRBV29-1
TGCAGCGTGGGGGACAGCAAAAACATTCAGTACTTC
CSVGDSKNIQYF
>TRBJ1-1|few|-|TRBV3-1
TGTGCCAGCAGCCAAAGGGGGGAAGATTCTGCGGGAGCTTTCTTT
CASSQRGEDSAGAFF
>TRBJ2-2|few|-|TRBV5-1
TGCGCCAGCAGCTTGGACCCGGACCCCACCGGGGAGCTGTTTTTT
CASSLDPDPTGELFF
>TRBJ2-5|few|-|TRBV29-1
TGCAGCGTTGATAAGGGGACGCAAGAGACCCAGTACTTC
CSVDKGTQETQYF
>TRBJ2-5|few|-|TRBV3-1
TGTGCCAGCAGCCAAGGGTACGGTGGAGCCCAAGAGACCCAGTACTTC
CASSQGYGGAQETQYF
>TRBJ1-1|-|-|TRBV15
TGTGCCACCAGCAGTCCGGGCAGGGGAGCTTTCTTT
CATSSPGRGAFF
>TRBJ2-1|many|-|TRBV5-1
TGCGCCAGCAGCTTGGCTAGCGCTACCAGCTCCTACAATGAGCAGTTCTTC
CASSLASATSSYNEQFF
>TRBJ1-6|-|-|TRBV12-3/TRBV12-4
TGTGCCAGCAGCCCTCAGTCGGTCGGATCACCCCTCCACTTT
CASSPQSVGSPLHF
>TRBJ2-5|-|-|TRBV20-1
TGCAGTGCTAGACCTCGGGACAACCAAGAGACCCAGTACTTC
CSARPRDNQETQYF
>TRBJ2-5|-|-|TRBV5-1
TGCGCCAGCAGCCCGGACTTTAGGGAGACCCAGTACTTC
CASSPDFRETQYF
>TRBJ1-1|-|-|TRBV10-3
TGTGCCATCAGCGGGGGGGGCTGGGACACTGAAGCTTTCTTT
CAISGGGWDTEAFF
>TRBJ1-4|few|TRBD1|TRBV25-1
TGTGCCAGCAAATCGGACAGGGGAGACGAAAAACTGTTTTTT
CASKSDRGDEKLFF
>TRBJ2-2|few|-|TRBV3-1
TGTGCCAGCAGCCCCAGAGGGGTCACCGGGGAGCTGTTTTTT
CASSPRGVTGELFF
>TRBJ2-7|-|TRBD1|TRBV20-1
TGCAGTGCTCGCCTGGGGACAGGGTTTTCGCAGTACTTC
CSARLGTGFSQYF
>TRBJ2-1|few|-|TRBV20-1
TGCAGTGCTGACACCAACCCCCCTGGGGGGAAGCAGTTCTTC
CSADTNPPGGKQFF
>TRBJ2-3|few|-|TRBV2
TGTGCCAACCGACAGGGACTGAGCACAGATACGCAGTATTTT
CANRQGLSTDTQYF
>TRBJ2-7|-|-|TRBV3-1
TGTGCCAGCAGCGCCTATCGCTACGAGCAGTACTTC
CASSAYRYEQYF
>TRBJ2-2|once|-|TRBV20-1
TGCAGTGCTAGATTACACGCGAACACCGGGGAGCTGTTTTTT
CSARLHANTGELFF
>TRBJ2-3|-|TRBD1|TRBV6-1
TGTGCCAGCAGAGTAGACAGGGGTAACACAGATACGCAGTATTTT
CASRVDRGNTDTQYF
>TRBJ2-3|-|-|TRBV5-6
TGTGCCAGCAGCTTGAGGTGGGAAGCGGTCACAGATACGCAGTATTTT
CASSLRWEAVTDTQYF
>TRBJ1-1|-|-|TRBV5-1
TGCGCCAGCAGCTTGGATAACAGGGTGAAAACATGGAACACTGAAGCTTTCTTT
CASSLDNRVKTWNTEAFF
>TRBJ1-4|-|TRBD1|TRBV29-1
TGCAGCGTTGATGTGCAGGGGGATGAAAAACTGTTTTTT
CSVDVQGDEKLFF
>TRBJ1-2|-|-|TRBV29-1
TGCAGCGTTTTCGAAAGGTCTAACTATGGCTACACCTTC
CSVFERSNYGYTF
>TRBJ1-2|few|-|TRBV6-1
TGTGCCAGCACCCAAGAGGGGCCCAGGAGCGGCTACACCTTC
CASTQEGPRSGYTF
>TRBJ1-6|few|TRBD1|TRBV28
TGTGCCAGCAGACAGACAACCGGGACAGGATTTAATTCACCCCTCCACTTT
CASRQTTGTGFNSPLHF
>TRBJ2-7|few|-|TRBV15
TGTGCCACCAGCTACTCGGGGGTAGTCAGCGAGCAGTACTTC
CATSYSGVVSEQYF
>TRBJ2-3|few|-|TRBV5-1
TGCGCCAGCAGCTGGACAGACTCTAGCACAGATACGCAGTATTTT
CASSWTDSSTDTQYF
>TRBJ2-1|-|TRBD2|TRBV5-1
TGCGCCAGCAGCCAGCAGCGGGAGAGGTCCTACAATGAGCAGTTCTTC
CASSQQRERSYNEQFF
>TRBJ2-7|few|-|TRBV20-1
TGCAGTGCTCAAAGACTCGATAAGACACTACTAGAGGAGCAGTACTTC
CSAQRLDKTLLEEQYF
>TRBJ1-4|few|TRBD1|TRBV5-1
TGCGCCAGCAGCTTGGGGACAGGGGGCGCGAGTGAAAAACTGTTTTTT
CASSLGTGGASEKLFF
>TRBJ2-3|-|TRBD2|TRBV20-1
TGCAGTGCTCTAATGACTAGCAGGGCAGATACGCAGTATTTT
CSALMTSRADTQYF
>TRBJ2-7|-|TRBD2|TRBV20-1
TGCAGTGCGTTACGGGGGGGCTACGAGCAGTACTTC
CSALRGGYEQYF
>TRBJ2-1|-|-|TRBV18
TGTGCCAGCTCACCTTTCAGGGAGAATGAGCAGTTCTTC
CASSPFRENEQFF
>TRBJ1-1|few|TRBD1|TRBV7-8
TGTGCCAGCAGCTCGGACAGGGCGGACACTGAAGCTTTCTTT
CASSSDRADTEAFF
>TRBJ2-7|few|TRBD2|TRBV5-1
TGCGCCAGCAGCTTGGTAATTAGCGGGTTATCCTACGAGCAGTACTTC
CASSLVISGLSYEQYF
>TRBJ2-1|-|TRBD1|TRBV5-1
TGCGCCAGCAGCTTGGGACAGGGGGGAAAGAATGAGCAGTTCTTC
CASSLGQGGKNEQFF
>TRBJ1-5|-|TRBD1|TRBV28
TGTGCCAGCAGTCCACCCAAGGGACAGGGGAGTCAGCCCCAGCATTTT
CASSPPKGQGSQPQHF
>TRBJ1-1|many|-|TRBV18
TGTGCCAGCTCATTGGGGGCTAGGGACGGTGAAGCTTTCTTT
CASSLGARDGEAFF
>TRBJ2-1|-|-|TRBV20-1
TGCAGTGCTAGAGTATCATATCGGGGACAACCATACAATGAGCAGTTCTTC
CSARVSYRGQPYNEQFF
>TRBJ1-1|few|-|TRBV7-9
TGTGCCAGCAGCTCGCTGGGTGACGGCACTGAAGCTTTCTTT
CASSSLGDGTEAFF
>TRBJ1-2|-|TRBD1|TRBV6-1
TGTGCCAGCGGATTAAAGGGGGCGGACTATGGCTACACCTTC
CASGLKGADYGYTF
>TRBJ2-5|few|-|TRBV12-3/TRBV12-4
TGTGCCAGCAGTTTAGTGCTAATAGAGACCCAGTACTTC
CASSLVLIETQYF
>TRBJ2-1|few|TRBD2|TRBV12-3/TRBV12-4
TGTGCCAGCAGTTTAGTGAGCTTTAGCGGGGGAAGCTACAATGAGCAGTTCTTC
CASSLVSFSGGSYNEQFF
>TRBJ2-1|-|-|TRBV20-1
TGCAGTGCTAGGGACTTAAGCTCCTACAATGAGCAGTTCTTC
CSARDLSSYNEQFF
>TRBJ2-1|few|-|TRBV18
TGTGCCAGCTTATCCAGAGACGGGGGCGATGAGCAGTTCTTC
CASLSRDGGDEQFF